This TCR beta chain was found in a study of T-cell reconstitution after alpha-beta-depleted transplantation in children. Study observations and caveats: Some patients' high day-60 TCRbeta diversity was attributed to recipient cells surviving conditioning. A year had passed since transplant, and T-cell counts and diversity by then came mostly from newly produced T cells. Reportedly, only several hundred clones from non-depleted graft cells drove alpha-beta T-cell counts at about two months.

This clonotype was seen at least ten times. What it binds is not known. Trimming removed 0 bases from V and 0 bases from J, with 7 bases in between. Germline V gene data show CDR1 as SGHRS and CDR2 as YFSETQ. This CDR3 region has 14 residues. A TCRbeta library incorporating unique molecular identifiers was prepared. Each CDR3 protein is one row after TCRdb ran MiXCR on the PCR reads. This table holds some 600,000 distinct CDR3 sequences, 10% to 15% found once. This sequence originates from a male patient younger than 18 who had a stem cell transplant for acute myeloid leukemia, so the T cells may come from the graft donor. Sequencing used PBMCs, mostly from graft donor cells, obtained 360 days after TCRalphabeta/CD19-depleted stem cell transplant. This chain uses TRBV5-1 with TRBJ2-7, with D hard to call. In nucleotides, the CDR3 is TGCGCCAGCAGCTTGGTCCTCGACTCCTACGAGCAGTACTTC. Its protein product is CASSLVLDSYEQYF. Full variable domain (rest looked up from reference TRBV5-1 and TRBJ2-7): KAGVTQTPRYLIKTRGQQVTLSCSPISGHRSVSWYQQTPGQGLQFLFEYFSETQRNKGNFPGRFSGRQFSNSRSEMNVSTLELGDSALYLCASSLVLDSYEQYFGPGTRLTVT.